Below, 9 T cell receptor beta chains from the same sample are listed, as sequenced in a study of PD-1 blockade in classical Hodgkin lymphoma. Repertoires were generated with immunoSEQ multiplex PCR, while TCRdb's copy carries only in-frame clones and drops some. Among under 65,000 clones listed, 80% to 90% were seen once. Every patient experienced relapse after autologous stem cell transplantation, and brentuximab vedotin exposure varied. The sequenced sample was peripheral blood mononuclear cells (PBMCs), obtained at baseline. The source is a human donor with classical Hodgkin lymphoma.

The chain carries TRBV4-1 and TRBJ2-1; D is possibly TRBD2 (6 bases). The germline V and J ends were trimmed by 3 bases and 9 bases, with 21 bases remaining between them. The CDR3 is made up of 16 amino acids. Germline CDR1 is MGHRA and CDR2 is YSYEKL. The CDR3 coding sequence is TGCGCCAGCAGCCACCCCCCCAGTTTCCCCGGGGGTGAGCAGTTCTTC. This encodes CASSHPPSFPGGEQFF.

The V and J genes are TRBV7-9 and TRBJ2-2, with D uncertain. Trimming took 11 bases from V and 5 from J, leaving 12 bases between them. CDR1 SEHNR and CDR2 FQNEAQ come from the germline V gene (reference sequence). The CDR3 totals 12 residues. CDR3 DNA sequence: TGTGCCGGCCATATAGGGACCGGGGAGCTGTTTTTT. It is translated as CAGHIGTGELFF.

This chain's CDR3 is CASSLFDRDPYGYTF. The CDR3 nucleotides read TGTGCCAGCTCATTATTCGACAGGGATCCCTATGGCTACACCTTC. The chain employs TRBV18 and TRBJ1-2; 7 nucleotides match TRBD1. The CDR3 is 15 residues long. V shed 5 bases, J shed 4 bases, and the junction held 10 bases outside the gene matches. The germline V gene has CDR1 KGHSH and CDR2 LQKENI.

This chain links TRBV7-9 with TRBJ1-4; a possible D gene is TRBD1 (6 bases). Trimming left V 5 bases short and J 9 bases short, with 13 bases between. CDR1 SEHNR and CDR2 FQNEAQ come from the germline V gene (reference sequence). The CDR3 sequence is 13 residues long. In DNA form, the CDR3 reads TGTGCCAGCAGCCCACAGAGGGGGAAAAAACTGTTTTTT. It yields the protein CASSPQRGKKLFF.

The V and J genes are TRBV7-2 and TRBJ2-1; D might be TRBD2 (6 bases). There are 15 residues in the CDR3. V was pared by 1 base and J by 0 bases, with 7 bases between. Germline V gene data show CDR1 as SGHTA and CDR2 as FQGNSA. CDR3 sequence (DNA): TGTGCCAGCAGCTTAGGGCGGGGCTCCTACAATGAGCAGTTCTTC. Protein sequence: CASSLGRGSYNEQFF.

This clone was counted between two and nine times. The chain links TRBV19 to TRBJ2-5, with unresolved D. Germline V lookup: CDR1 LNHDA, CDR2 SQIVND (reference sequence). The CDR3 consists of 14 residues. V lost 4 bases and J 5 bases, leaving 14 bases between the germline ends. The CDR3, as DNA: TGTGCCAGTAGTACCTTGATGGAGATCGAGACCCAGTACTTC. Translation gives CASSTLMEIETQYF.

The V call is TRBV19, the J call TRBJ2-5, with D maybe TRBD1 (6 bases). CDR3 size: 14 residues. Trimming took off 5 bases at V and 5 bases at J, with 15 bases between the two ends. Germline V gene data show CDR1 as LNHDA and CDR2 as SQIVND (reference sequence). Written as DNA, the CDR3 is TGTGCCAGTAGTCCAGAGGACAGATGGGAGACCCAGTACTTC. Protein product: CASSPEDRWETQYF.

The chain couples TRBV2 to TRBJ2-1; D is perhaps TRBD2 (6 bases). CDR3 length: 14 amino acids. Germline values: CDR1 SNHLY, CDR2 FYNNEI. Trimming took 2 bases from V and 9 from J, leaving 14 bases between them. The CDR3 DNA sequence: TGTGCCAGCAGTGAAAGAGGGAACGGGGGTGAGCAGTTCTTC. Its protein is CASSERGNGGEQFF.

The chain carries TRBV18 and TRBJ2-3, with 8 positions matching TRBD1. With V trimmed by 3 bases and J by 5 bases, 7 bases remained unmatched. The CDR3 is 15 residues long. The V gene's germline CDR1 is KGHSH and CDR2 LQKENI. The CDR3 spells CASSPFQGAEDTQYF. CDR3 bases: TGTGCCAGCTCACCGTTCCAGGGGGCAGAAGATACGCAGTATTTT.